Below are 20 T cell receptor beta chains sequenced from a single sample in a study of vaccination and CD4 T cells after COVID-19. The assay that was used to sequence DNA from cultured CD4+ T cells was the Oncomine TCR Beta short-read assay. Using its own MiXCR run on the PCR reads, TCRdb lists one record per CDR3 protein. The table records fewer than 20,000 distinct CDR3 sequences, nearly 60% of them present only once. Antigens of these TCRs are unknown. Treatment in this sample: roughly 11-day PBMC culture with coronavirus spike peptide pools or control peptides (ViraFEST assay). Sequenced here: CD4+ T cells from blood, cultured in vitro, sampled before SARS-CoV-2 vaccination. The receptors originated from a human donor who had recovered from COVID-19.

This clonotype has a single count. The chain combines TRBV6-1 with TRBJ2-7; 7 bases agree with TRBD2. The V gene's germline CDR1 is MNHNS and CDR2 SASEGT. The trim removed 7 bases at V and 4 bases at J, leaving 10 bases unmatched. CDR3 size: 14 residues. In DNA form, the CDR3 reads TGTGCCAGCACCTCGAGGGGAGCGGGATACGAGCAGTACTTC. Its protein product is CASTSRGAGYEQYF.

This clonotype was counted between two and nine times. This chain uses TRBV20-1 with TRBJ2-3; tentatively, D is TRBD1 (5 bases). Trimming pared 1 base from V and 6 bases from J, leaving 11 bases between. Germline CDR1 reads DFQATT; CDR2 reads SNEGSKA (reference sequence). The CDR3 length is 13 residues. CDR3 nucleotides: TGCAGTGCTAGAGGGGGCTCCTCGGATACGCAGTATTTT. It specifies CSARGGSSDTQYF.

The table lists this clonotype with a few counts. The rearrangement links TRBV6-4 to TRBJ2-3; 7 nucleotides match TRBD2. Unmatched junction bases numbered 10, after V lost 2 bases and J lost 5 bases. The V gene's germline CDR1 is MRHNA and CDR2 SNTAGT. This CDR3 is 16 amino acids long. CDR3: CASSDAAGALRDTQYF. The CDR3 DNA sequence: TGTGCCAGCAGTGACGCTGCGGGAGCTCTCCGAGATACGCAGTATTTT.

The chain employs TRBV7-9 and TRBJ2-2, with no clear D. Germline V lookup: CDR1 SEHNR, CDR2 FQNEAQ (reference sequence). The CDR3 is 14 residues long. Trimming took off 4 bases at V and 4 bases at J, with 10 bases between the two ends. CDR3 loop: CASSSQRATGELFF. The DNA of the CDR3 is TGTGCCAGCAGCTCTCAGCGAGCCACCGGGGAGCTGTTTTTT.

V is TRBV27 and J is TRBJ2-3; D possibly uses TRBD1 or TRBD2 (5 bases each). Germline lookup yields CDR1 MNHEY and CDR2 SMNVEV (reference sequence). Deletions cut 2 bases from V and 4 bases from J, with 10 bases between. This CDR3 comprises 14 residues. The CDR3 reads CASSLGDGADTQYF. The CDR3 bases are TGTGCCAGCAGTTTAGGGGACGGCGCAGATACGCAGTATTTT.

The V call is TRBV6-1, the J call TRBJ2-2; 9 bases line up with TRBD2. Per the germline V gene, CDR1 is MNHNS and CDR2 is SASEGT. The length of the CDR3 is 16 residues. V gave up 5 bases and J gave up 3 bases; unmatched junction bases: 7. This CDR3 reads CASSPVASGDTGELFF. CDR3 in DNA: TGTGCCAGCAGTCCCGTGGCTAGCGGGGACACCGGGGAGCTGTTTTTT.

This clonotype has a handful of counts. This chain connects TRBV7-8 to TRBJ1-5; TRBD1 might be the D (5 bases). Trimming shortened V by 5 bases and J by 6 bases, and 14 bases separated the two germline ends. There are 14 residues in the CDR3. Per germline, CDR1 SGHVS and CDR2 FQNEAQ. The CDR3 bases are TGTGCCAGCAGCCCACGGGGGGGTCGTCAGCCCCAGCATTTT. Protein: CASSPRGGRQPQHF.

The rearrangement uses TRBV11-3 and TRBJ1-1; unclear D gene. This CDR3 is 17 amino acids long. The germline CDR1 and CDR2 sequences are SGHNT and YENEEA. V was cut by 0 bases and J by 1 base, with 15 bases left in between. CDR3 loop: CASSLDLAETRNTEAFF. The DNA for the CDR3 is TGTGCCAGCAGCTTAGATCTAGCAGAAACACGGAACACTGAAGCTTTCTTT.

This chain joins TRBV6-1 and TRBJ1-1, with D perhaps TRBD1 (5 bases). Trimming removed 6 bases at V and 5 bases at J, with 10 bases between. In germline, CDR1 is MNHNS, CDR2 SASEGT. The CDR3 covers 12 residues. CDR3: CASRDEGTEAFF. In DNA, the CDR3 is TGTGCCAGCAGGGACGAGGGGACTGAAGCTTTCTTT.

V usage is TRBV11-2 and J usage is TRBJ2-5; D not resolved. The germline CDR1 and CDR2 sequences are SGHAT and FQNNGV. The CDR3 has 18 amino acids. Trimming cost V 2 bases and J 2 bases, with 21 bases left between them. The CDR3: CASSLLGMWYPSQETQYF. In DNA form, the CDR3 reads TGTGCCAGCAGCTTATTGGGCATGTGGTACCCCTCACAAGAGACCCAGTACTTC. Together with reference TRBV11-2 and TRBJ2-5, the CDR3 gives the full variable domain: EAGVAQSPRYKIIEKRQSVAFWCNPISGHATLYWYQQILGQGPKLLIQFQNNGVVDDSQLPKDRFSAERLKGVDSTLKIQPAKLEDSAVYLCASSLLGMWYPSQETQYFGPGTRLLVL.

The gene calls are TRBV6-1 and TRBJ2-2; no definite D call. CDR1 is MNHNS, CDR2 SASEGT, per germline. The CDR3 length is 15 residues. Trimming removed 6 bases from V and 5 bases from J, with 16 bases in between. As DNA, the CDR3 is TGTGCCAGCAGCACGGACGGCGCCCCAACCGGGGAGCTGTTTTTT. It encodes CASSTDGAPTGELFF.

This clonotype was detected a few times. The chain uses TRBV27 and TRBJ1-5; D is ambiguous. The germline V gene has CDR1 MNHEY and CDR2 SMNVEV (reference sequence). The CDR3 extends over 15 amino acids. Trimming left V 2 bases short and J 9 bases short, with 17 bases between. The CDR3 is CASSLEWDGGVPQHF. In DNA form, the CDR3 reads TGTGCCAGCAGTTTAGAGTGGGATGGTGGGGTGCCCCAGCATTTT.

CDR3 in amino acids: CASSPTGRREAFF. The CDR3 DNA reads TGTGCCAGCAGCCCGACAGGTCGAAGGGAAGCTTTCTTT. The chain links TRBV7-2 to TRBJ1-1; TRBD1 is a possible D gene (6 bases). The V gene lost 5 bases and the J gene lost 8 bases, with 15 bases spanning the gap. The CDR3 runs 13 residues. CDR1 and CDR2 (germline): SGHTA, FQGNSA. Together with reference TRBV7-2 and TRBJ1-1, the CDR3 gives the full variable domain: GAGVSQSPSNKVTEKGKDVELRCDPISGHTALYWYRQSLGQGLEFLIYFQGNSAPDKSGLPSDRFSAERTGGSVSTLTIQRTQQEDSAVYLCASSPTGRREAFFGQGTRLTVV.

This chain links TRBV27 with TRBJ2-7, with D hard to call. This CDR3 region has 12 residues. Germline-derived CDR1 and CDR2 are MNHEY and SMNVEV (reference sequence). V was trimmed by 3 bases and J by 2 bases, leaving 5 bases between them. The CDR3 region has the DNA TGTGCCAGCAGTTTCCCGCCCTACGAGCAGTACTTC. Its protein is CASSFPPYEQYF.

The chain is built from TRBV7-2 and TRBJ2-3; D call uncertain. Trimming pared 1 base from V and 5 bases from J, leaving 10 bases between. The CDR3 runs 14 residues. Germline values: CDR1 SGHTA, CDR2 FQGNSA. CDR3 loop: CASSLEGLRDTQYF. DNA for the CDR3: TGTGCCAGCAGCTTAGAGGGCCTCCGAGATACGCAGTATTTT.

The sample holds a few counts of this clonotype. The V gene is TRBV20-1, the J gene TRBJ2-7; TRBD1 agrees at 12 bases. CDR3 length: 14 amino acids. In germline, CDR1 is DFQATT, CDR2 SNEGSKA (reference sequence). With V trimmed by 3 bases and J by 4 bases, 4 bases remained unmatched. Here the CDR3 DNA reads TGCAGTGCTAGCCCGGGACAGGGGGCTTACGAGCAGTACTTC. This sequence encodes CSASPGQGAYEQYF.

V usage is TRBV30 and J usage is TRBJ2-3; D remains ambiguous. Trimming cost V 4 bases and J 2 bases, with 13 bases left between them. This CDR3 contains 14 residues. Germline CDR1 and CDR2: GTSNPN and SVGIG (reference sequence). CDR3 in DNA: TGTGCCTGGACCCGTGGGATCGACACAGATACGCAGTATTTT. Encoded protein: CAWTRGIDTDTQYF.

There are a few counts of this clonotype. The chain couples TRBV15 to TRBJ2-3; D not certain. V was trimmed by 0 bases and J by 3 bases, leaving 10 bases between them. Germline V lookup: CDR1 LNHNV, CDR2 YYDKDF (reference sequence). The CDR3 is made up of 15 amino acids. CDR3 sequence: CATSRDPGKTDTQYF. CDR3 nucleotide sequence: TGTGCCACCAGCAGAGATCCTGGCAAAACAGATACGCAGTATTTT.

The chain links TRBV7-9 to TRBJ2-2, with 7 bases identical to TRBD1. From germline, CDR1 is SEHNR and CDR2 FQNEAQ (reference sequence). V trimming: 5 bases; J trimming: 0 bases; junction bases outside the gene matches: 9. The CDR3 covers 17 residues. The CDR3 DNA reads TGTGCCAGCAGCCGTGTAACCGGGACAGCGAACACCGGGGAGCTGTTTTTT. Translation gives CASSRVTGTANTGELFF.

CDR3 nucleotide sequence: TGTGCCAGCAGCCGTGGGGCAGGCGGTTCACCCCTCCACTTT. The encoded protein is CASSRGAGGSPLHF. The chain is built from TRBV5-6 and TRBJ1-6; weak D call: TRBD1 (5 bases). CDR1 and CDR2 (germline): SGHDT, YYEEEE. V shed 4 bases and J shed 9 bases, with 14 bases lying between them. This CDR3 is 14 amino acids long.